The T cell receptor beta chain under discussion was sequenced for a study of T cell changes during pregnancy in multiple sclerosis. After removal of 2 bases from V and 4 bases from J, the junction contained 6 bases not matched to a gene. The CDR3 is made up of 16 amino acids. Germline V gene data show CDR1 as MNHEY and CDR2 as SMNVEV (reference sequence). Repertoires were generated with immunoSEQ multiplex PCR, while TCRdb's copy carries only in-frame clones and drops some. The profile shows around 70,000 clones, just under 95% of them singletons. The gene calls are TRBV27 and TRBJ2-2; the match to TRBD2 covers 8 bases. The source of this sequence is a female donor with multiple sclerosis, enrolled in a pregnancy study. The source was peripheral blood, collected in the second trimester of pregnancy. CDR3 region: CASSLLAGGPTGELFF. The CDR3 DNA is TGTGCCAGCAGTTTACTGGCGGGGGGCCCCACCGGGGAGCTGTTTTTT.